This T cell receptor (beta chain) was sequenced for a study of response to subunit inactivated influenza vaccine. General study findings and limits: A suggestion made by the authors is that each seasonal influenza vaccination recruits few new T cells.

This clonotype has a handful of counts. Its specificity is unknown. Each CDR3 protein gets one entry after TCRdb re-called the RT-PCR reads with MiXCR. This sample yields 650,000 to 800,000 distinct CDR3 sequences, of which over 11% are seen a single time; 6% to 7% belongs to the top ten. The germline V gene has CDR1 SGHTA and CDR2 FQGNSA. V lost 3 bases, J lost 5 bases, and 8 bases lay in between. CDR3 size: 13 residues. The chain has TRBV7-2 and TRBJ1-5; the D is unclear. This TCR was sampled from a man aged 50 or older who received an inactivated influenza vaccine. Material: PBMCs from blood, obtained around 15 days before vaccination. The CDR3 loop reads CASSLALYQPQHF. The CDR3 bases are TGTGCCAGCAGCTTGGCCCTCTATCAGCCCCAGCATTTT.